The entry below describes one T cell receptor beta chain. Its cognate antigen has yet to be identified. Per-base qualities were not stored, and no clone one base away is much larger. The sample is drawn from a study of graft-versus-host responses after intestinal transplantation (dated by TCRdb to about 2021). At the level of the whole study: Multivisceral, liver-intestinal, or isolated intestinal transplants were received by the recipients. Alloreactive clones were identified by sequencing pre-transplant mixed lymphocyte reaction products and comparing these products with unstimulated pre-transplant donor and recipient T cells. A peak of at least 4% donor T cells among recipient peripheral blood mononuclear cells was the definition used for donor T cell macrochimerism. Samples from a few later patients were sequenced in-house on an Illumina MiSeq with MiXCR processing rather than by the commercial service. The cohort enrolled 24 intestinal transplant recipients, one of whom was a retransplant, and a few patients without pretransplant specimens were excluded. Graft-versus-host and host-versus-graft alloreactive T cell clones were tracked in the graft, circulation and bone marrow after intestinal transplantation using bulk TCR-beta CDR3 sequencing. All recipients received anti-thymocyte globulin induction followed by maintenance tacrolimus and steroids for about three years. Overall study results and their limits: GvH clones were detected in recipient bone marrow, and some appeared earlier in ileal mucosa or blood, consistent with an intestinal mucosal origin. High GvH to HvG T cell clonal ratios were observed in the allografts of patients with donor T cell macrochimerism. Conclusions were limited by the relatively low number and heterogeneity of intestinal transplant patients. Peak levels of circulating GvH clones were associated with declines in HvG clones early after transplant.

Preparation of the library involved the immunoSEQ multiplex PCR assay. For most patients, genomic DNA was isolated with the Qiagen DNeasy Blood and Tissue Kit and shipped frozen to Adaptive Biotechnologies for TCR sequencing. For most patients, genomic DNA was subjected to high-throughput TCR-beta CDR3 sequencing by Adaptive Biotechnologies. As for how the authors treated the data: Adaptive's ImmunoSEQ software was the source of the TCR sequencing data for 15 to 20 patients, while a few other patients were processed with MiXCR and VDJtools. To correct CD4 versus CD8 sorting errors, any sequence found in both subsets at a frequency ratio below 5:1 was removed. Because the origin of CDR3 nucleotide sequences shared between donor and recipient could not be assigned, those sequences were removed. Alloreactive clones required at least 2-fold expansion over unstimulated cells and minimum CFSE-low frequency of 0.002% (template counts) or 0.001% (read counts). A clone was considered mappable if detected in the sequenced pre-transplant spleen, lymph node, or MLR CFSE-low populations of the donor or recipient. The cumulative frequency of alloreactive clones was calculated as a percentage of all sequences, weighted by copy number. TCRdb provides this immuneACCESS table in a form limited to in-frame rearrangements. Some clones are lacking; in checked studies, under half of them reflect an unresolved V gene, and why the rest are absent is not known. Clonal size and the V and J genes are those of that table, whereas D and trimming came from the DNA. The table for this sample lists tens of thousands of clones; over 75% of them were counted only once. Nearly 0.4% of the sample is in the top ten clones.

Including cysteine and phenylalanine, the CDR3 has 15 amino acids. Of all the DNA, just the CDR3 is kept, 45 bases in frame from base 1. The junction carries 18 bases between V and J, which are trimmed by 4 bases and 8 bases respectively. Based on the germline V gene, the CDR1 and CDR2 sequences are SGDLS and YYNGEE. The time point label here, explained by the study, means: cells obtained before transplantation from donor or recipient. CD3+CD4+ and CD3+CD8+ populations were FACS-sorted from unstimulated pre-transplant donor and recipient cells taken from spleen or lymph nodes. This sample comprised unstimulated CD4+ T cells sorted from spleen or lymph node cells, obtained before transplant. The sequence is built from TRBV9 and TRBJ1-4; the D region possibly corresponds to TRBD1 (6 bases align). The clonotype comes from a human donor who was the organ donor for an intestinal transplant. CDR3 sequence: CASSPRDNFGEKLFF. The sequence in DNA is TGTGCCAGCAGCCCACGGGACAACTTCGGGGAAAAACTGTTTTTT.